This entry is about one T cell receptor beta chain. In its sample, this clone was seen a few times. Its specific antigen is unknown. It has no much larger one-base neighbor in the sample; base qualities were not kept. This sample stems from a study of cytomegalovirus exposure and HLA in healthy donors (dated 2017 in TCRdb). About the study as a whole: According to a later analysis, the roughly 120 validation repertoires were produced on the same platform as the 666 repertoires of the first cohort. To predict cytomegalovirus infection status, the study brought together high-throughput TCR immunosequencing, statistical association of individual TCRs with disease status, and machine learning. The study aimed to test whether cataloging public T cell receptors could reveal signatures of past pathogen exposure. A separate validation cohort of 100 to 150 different subjects was used in addition to the 666-subject first cohort.

The donors were included in the validation cohort of over a hundred subjects, a group kept apart from the roughly 700-subject first cohort. There are 12 amino acids in the CDR3, from cysteine to phenylalanine inclusive. The CDR3 DNA has 36 bases and is translated from base 1. V is pared back by 2 bases and J by 8 bases, with 10 bases lying between the germline termini. Sequences SGHKS (CDR1) and YYEKEE (CDR2) are obtained from the germline V gene (reference sequence). Points the paper makes about the study in general: All 120 or so repertoires were used to score co-occurrence in the validation cohort in a later analysis, because that analysis had no HLA typing for the cohort. Of the cluster scores, approximately 94% were above 0 in a later analysis, which found that TCRs clustered in the first cohort also tended to co-occur in the 120 validation repertoires. Across donors, most TCR sequences were observed very rarely, whereas some public TCRs were present in many individuals. According to the authors, the approach could potentially be generalized to other disease states and immunological phenotypes. A total of around 150 TCR beta chains were listed by the study as associated with cytomegalovirus. A few of the identified cytomegalovirus-associated TCR beta chains were confirmed in vitro to be specific for cytomegalovirus antigens. The classifier was reported to diagnose cytomegalovirus status with high specificity and sensitivity in both the original and validation cohorts.

Library prep was done by the immunoSEQ multiplex PCR assay. In the paper's pipeline: To diagnose cytomegalovirus status from the catalog of TCR beta chain sequences, a statistical classification framework was built. TCRdb mirrors the immuneACCESS table, restricted to in-frame sequences. Some clones are absent from its copies; in checked studies, under half trace to an unresolved V gene, and the reason for the others is unknown. V and J calls and clone size are copied from that table; D and trimming were computed from the DNA. The sample table records about 170,000 clones; around nine tenths of these occur just once. The ten largest clones add up to roughly 2.5% of the sample.

The source material was PBMCs. The sequence derives from a young man in good health and CMV-seropositive. Rearrangement joined TRBV5-5 to TRBJ1-2, with TRBD1 tentatively as D gene (5 bases match). The CDR3 corresponds to CASSFGAYGYTF. The nucleotides read TGTGCCAGCAGCTTTGGGGCCTACGGCTACACCTTC.